This T cell receptor (beta chain) was recorded in a study of ipilimumab plus nivolumab after autologous stem cell transplantation. Clones were sequenced by immunoSEQ multiplex PCR, and TCRdb holds only the in-frame ones, with some missing. Seen here are approximately 84,000 clones, under 85% observed once, and the top ten hold 2.2%. V lost 6 bases to trimming and J lost 0 bases, with 9 bases between them. The CDR3 is 14 amino acids. Germline loops: CDR1 KGHSY, CDR2 FQNENV. The chain couples TRBV16 to TRBJ1-3; D not certain. Sample: PBMCs, taken in a trial of ipilimumab plus nivolumab as post-transplant consolidation. This sequence was found in a male donor with diffuse large B-cell lymphoma. DNA of the CDR3: TGTGCCAGCAGAGCAGTTAACTCTGGAAACACCATATATTTT. Translation gives CASRAVNSGNTIYF.